Below, 23 T cell receptor beta chains from the same sample are listed, as sequenced in a study of long-term antiretroviral therapy in people with HIV. The run of the v3.0 immunoSEQ assay was at survey level. The table came from immunoSEQ multiplex PCR; TCRdb's copy has only in-frame clones and leaves some out. The table has about 25,000 clones, 65% to 85% seen once. The material was unsorted PBMCs, obtained 2.1 years after starting antiretroviral therapy. The receptors here all came from a man aged 30 to 39 with HIV.

V gene TRBV9 combines with J gene TRBJ2-1, with no clear D. This CDR3 is built from 15 residues. V was cut by 0 bases and J by 4 bases, with 11 bases left in between. The germline V gene has CDR1 SGDLS and CDR2 YYNGEE. The CDR3 sequence: CASSVGVGIYNEQFF. The CDR3 region has the DNA TGTGCCAGCAGCGTAGGGGTAGGTATTTACAATGAGCAGTTCTTC.

The V and J genes are TRBV19 and TRBJ2-7; either TRBD1 or TRBD2 may supply D (5 bases each). The CDR3 is 14 amino acids. Trimming stripped 8 bases from V and 2 bases from J, with 16 bases between. Germline assignment: CDR1 LNHDA and CDR2 SQIVND (reference sequence). The CDR3: CASSTRGATYEQYF. In DNA form, the CDR3 reads TGTGCCAGTTCAACCCGGGGCGCAACCTACGAGCAGTACTTC.

The chain has TRBV7-9 and TRBJ1-2; D remains ambiguous. V lost 3 bases and J lost 4, with 9 bases in between. The CDR3 sequence is 13 residues long. From germline, CDR1 is SEHNR and CDR2 FQNEAQ (reference sequence). CDR3 DNA: TGTGCCAGCAGCTTCGAGGTCCCCTATGGCTACACCTTC. As protein: CASSFEVPYGYTF.

As DNA, the CDR3 is TGTGCCAGCAGCGGACGACAGGGAACGAGGGATGGCTACACCTTC. Its protein product is CASSGRQGTRDGYTF. This chain connects TRBV7-9 to TRBJ1-2, with TRBD1 matching over 7 bases. Germline V gene sequence: CDR1 SEHNR, CDR2 FQNEAQ (reference sequence). The V segment lost 5 bases and the J segment 6 bases; nucleotides outside the gene matches: 12. CDR3 length: 15 residues.

The V call is TRBV5-1, the J call TRBJ2-7; TRBD2 matches at 13 bases. Germline V gene lookup returns CDR1 SGHRS and CDR2 YFSETQ. The CDR3 runs 15 residues. The V segment lost 4 bases and the J segment 7 bases; nucleotides outside the gene matches: 8. The CDR3 sequence: CASSTGTSGTEEQYF. The CDR3 nucleotides read TGCGCCAGCAGCACTGGGACTAGCGGGACTGAAGAGCAGTACTTC.

The chain is built from TRBV27 and TRBJ2-7; weak D call: TRBD2 (6 bases). Germline lookup yields CDR1 MNHEY and CDR2 SMNVEV (reference sequence). CDR3 length: 15 amino acids. The V end lost 6 bases, the J end lost 4 bases, and 19 bases lay between the germline ends. CDR3 sequence: CASSPSGVGFYEQYF. Written as DNA, the CDR3 is TGTGCCAGCAGCCCCTCGGGGGTAGGGTTTTACGAGCAGTACTTC.

The chain recombines TRBV7-2 with TRBJ1-5; D possibly corresponds to TRBD1 (5 bases). This CDR3 spans 15 amino acids. Trimming took off 2 bases at V and 2 bases at J, with 10 bases between the two ends. The germline V gene has CDR1 SGHTA and CDR2 FQGNSA. The DNA of the CDR3 is TGTGCCAGCAGCTTACAGGGAAACGGCAATCAGCCCCAGCATTTT. Translating it yields CASSLQGNGNQPQHF.

The chain joins TRBV4-2 to TRBJ2-5; 7 nucleotides agree with TRBD2. This CDR3 has 15 residues. Germline V gene lookup returns CDR1 LGHNA and CDR2 YNFKEQ. Unmatched junction bases numbered 8, after V lost 1 base and J lost 6 bases. CDR3 nucleotides: TGTGCCAGCAGCCAAGGGGTCGGCGGGGGTAAGACCCAGTACTTC. It specifies CASSQGVGGGKTQYF.

The chain couples TRBV28 to TRBJ2-1; D call uncertain. Germline assignment: CDR1 MDHEN and CDR2 SYDVKM. V was clipped by 3 bases and J by 7 bases, with 10 bases between them. CDR3 length: 13 amino acids. This CDR3 reads CASSFDSMNEQFF. DNA for the CDR3: TGTGCCAGCAGTTTCGACTCTATGAATGAGCAGTTCTTC.

The chain employs TRBV5-1 and TRBJ1-2; 7 nucleotides match TRBD1. Germline loops: CDR1 SGHRS, CDR2 YFSETQ. There are 16 residues in the CDR3. V lost 4 bases, J lost 4 bases, and 13 bases stayed unmatched. The chain's CDR3 is CASSPRPPQGFYGYTF. DNA for the CDR3: TGCGCCAGCAGCCCCCGGCCCCCACAGGGGTTCTATGGCTACACCTTC.

The genes are TRBV27 and TRBJ1-5; D is perhaps TRBD1 (5 bases). V was pared by 3 bases and J by 10 bases, with 13 bases between. Germline values: CDR1 MNHEY, CDR2 SMNVEV (reference sequence). CDR3 length: 13 amino acids. Written as DNA, the CDR3 is TGTGCCAGCAGTTTGGGGCCCTCCACCCCCCAGCATTTT. The encoded protein is CASSLGPSTPQHF.

The rearrangement links TRBV28 to TRBJ2-7, with 9 bases fitting TRBD2. This CDR3 comprises 16 residues. Germline V gene lookup returns CDR1 MDHEN and CDR2 SYDVKM. The V and J ends lost 6 bases and 2 bases, in that order; junction bases with no gene match: 11. The CDR3 DNA sequence: TGTGCCAGCAGGCCCTCCGGAGCGGGGGGCCCCTACGAGCAGTACTTC. It specifies CASRPSGAGGPYEQYF. The full variable domain, with the rest looked up from reference TRBV28 and TRBJ2-7, is DVKVTQSSRYLVKRTGEKVFLECVQDMDHENMFWYRQDPGLGLRLIYFSYDVKMKEKGDIPEGYSVSREKKERFSLILESASTNQTSMYLCASRPSGAGGPYEQYFGPGTRLTVT.

CDR3 residues: CASTGAGAGDTQYF. The CDR3 nucleotides are TGTGCCAGCACCGGGGCGGGAGCTGGAGATACGCAGTATTTT. The chain has TRBV6-6 and TRBJ2-3; 7 bases fit TRBD2. Germline V gene sequence: CDR1 MNHNY, CDR2 SVGAGI (reference sequence). With V trimmed by 7 bases and J by 5 bases, 9 bases remained unmatched. The CDR3 sequence is 14 residues long.

The chain uses TRBV5-4 and TRBJ2-5, with D possibly matching TRBD1 (6 bases). Germline assignment: CDR1 SGHNT and CDR2 YYREEE (reference sequence). The V end lost 6 bases, the J end lost 2 bases, and 17 bases lay between the germline ends. The CDR3 loop spans 15 amino acids. CDR3 in DNA: TGTGCCAGCAACCTACAGGGTTGGGTACAAGAGACCCAGTACTTC. The encoded protein is CASNLQGWVQETQYF.

The chain has TRBV19 and TRBJ1-5, with D unclear. The CDR3 extends over 13 amino acids. From germline, CDR1 is LNHDA and CDR2 SQIVND (reference sequence). V was trimmed by 8 bases and J by 2 bases, leaving 10 bases between them. The CDR3 sequence is CASQRSGNQPQHF. CDR3 nucleotides: TGTGCCAGTCAGAGGTCGGGCAATCAGCCCCAGCATTTT.

The chain combines TRBV11-2 with TRBJ1-3; D is ambiguous. Looked up from germline, CDR1 is SGHAT and CDR2 is FQNNGV. Between the trimmed V and J ends, which lost 5 bases and 2 bases, there was a span of 7 bases. The length of the CDR3 is 13 residues. CDR3 in DNA: TGTGCCAGCAGCCCGACTACTGGAAACACCATATATTTT. Its protein product is CASSPTTGNTIYF. The whole variable domain, remainder taken from reference TRBV11-2 and TRBJ1-3, is EAGVAQSPRYKIIEKRQSVAFWCNPISGHATLYWYQQILGQGPKLLIQFQNNGVVDDSQLPKDRFSAERLKGVDSTLKIQPAKLEDSAVYLCASSPTTGNTIYFGEGSWLTVV.

The J gene is TRBJ1-1, the V gene TRBV7-2, with D possibly matching TRBD1 (6 bases). V lost 5 bases, J lost 0 bases, and 16 bases lay in between. Looked up from germline, CDR1 is SGHTA and CDR2 is FQGNSA. CDR3 length: 16 residues. CDR3 region: CASSPEGGRVNTEAFF. Here the CDR3 DNA reads TGTGCCAGCAGCCCAGAGGGGGGCAGAGTGAACACTGAAGCTTTCTTT.

This clone has just one count. The chain couples TRBV7-9 to TRBJ2-1; D is tentatively TRBD1 or TRBD2 (5 bases each). V lost 1 base and J lost 7, with 11 bases in between. This CDR3 is 14 amino acids long. Per germline, CDR1 SEHNR and CDR2 FQNEAQ (reference sequence). DNA for the CDR3: TGTGCCAGCAGCTTAGAATCAGGGACGAATGAGCAGTTCTTC. It codes for CASSLESGTNEQFF.

The chain has TRBV6-1 and TRBJ1-5, with D maybe TRBD1 (6 bases). V gave up 1 base and J gave up 7 bases, with 20 bases separating them. The CDR3 covers 17 residues. In germline, CDR1 is MNHNS, CDR2 SASEGT. The CDR3 bases are TGTGCCAGCAGTGAAGTGGGGGCGCGAACCCGAGGGCAGCCCCAGCATTTT. Residues: CASSEVGARTRGQPQHF.

The chain couples TRBV30 to TRBJ2-5; tentatively, D is TRBD1 (6 bases). CDR1 GTSNPN and CDR2 SVGIG come from the germline V gene (reference sequence). The CDR3 totals 14 residues. V lost 5 bases and J 2 bases, leaving 15 bases between the germline ends. CDR3 residues: CAWAQGTIQETQYF. CDR3 in DNA: TGTGCCTGGGCCCAGGGGACCATTCAAGAGACCCAGTACTTC.

In nucleotides, the CDR3 is TGTGCCAGCATGGCGGGAGGGTCCTACGAGCAGTACTTC. It specifies CASMAGGSYEQYF. The rearrangement links TRBV6-5 to TRBJ2-7, with 9 bases that match TRBD2. Germline CDR1 reads MNHEY; CDR2 reads SVGAGI. Trimming cost V 7 bases and J 1 base; bases outside gene matches: 2. This CDR3 spans 13 amino acids.

The CDR3 loop is CSVRTARKGVHEQYF. CDR3 coding DNA: TGCAGCGTTCGGACAGCTCGGAAAGGGGTCCACGAGCAGTACTTC. The V gene is TRBV29-1, the J gene TRBJ2-7; a weak D match, TRBD1 (6 bases). Germline lookup yields CDR1 SQVTM and CDR2 ANQGSEA. This CDR3 is built from 15 residues. Trimming removed 5 bases from V and 5 bases from J, with 22 bases in between.

The chain has TRBV18 and TRBJ2-3, with 15 bases lining up with TRBD2. J lost 4 bases, V lost 3 bases, and 17 bases had no gene match. The CDR3 is made up of 21 amino acids. The germline CDR1 and CDR2 sequences are KGHSH and LQKENI. The CDR3 coding sequence is TGTGCCAGCTCACCCTCGTCCTTTGCCGGGACTAGCGGGGGGCACGCAGATACGCAGTATTTT. Translation gives CASSPSSFAGTSGGHADTQYF.